The present T cell receptor (beta chain) was sequenced within a study of T cells in narcolepsy. Study-wide background: Donors had narcolepsy type 1 or type 2, or were healthy controls.

Produced via immunoSEQ multiplex PCR; TCRdb's table is partial and in-frame only. Of 27,000 or so clones in the sample, about four fifths were seen once. The V segment lost 5 bases and the J segment 1 base; nucleotides outside the gene matches: 3. This CDR3 region has 13 residues. Germline loops: CDR1 GTSNPN, CDR2 SVGIG (reference sequence). Regarding the study as a whole: Comparing one patient's CSF and blood CD4+ clonotypes highlighted HCRT- and TRIB2-specific autoreactive clonotypes.

A word on this clone: Antigen unknown.

The chain carries TRBV30 and TRBJ1-2; TRBD1 agrees at 8 bases. The receptor was derived from a human donor with narcolepsy. Sequences were obtained from CD45RA- memory CD4+ T cells from PBMCs. CDR3 protein: CAWSGGGNYGYTF. CDR3 sequence (DNA): TGTGCCTGGTCAGGGGGCGGTAACTATGGCTACACCTTC.